This is a list of T cell receptor beta chains from one sample in a study of CD8 T cells in Susac syndrome. One entry per CDR3 protein, called by TCRdb with MiXCR from the immunoSEQ multiplex PCR reads. The table includes roughly 200,000 distinct CDR3 sequences, 95% detected once. Sequenced input: CD4+ T cells from PBMCs. These receptors all stem from a human donor in good health. Both conserved end residues are part of each CDR3. A D gene is named only where the DNA matches it firmly. Some rows mark clone size as missing; the rest say once, few, many or name a class of expanded clone.

v_gene,abundance,d_gene,j_gene,CDR3nt,CDR3aa
TRBV28,NA,NA,TRBJ2-3,TGTGCCAGCTTAGTTACTGACACAGATACGCAGTATTTT,CASLVTDTDTQYF
TRBV9,NA,TRBD1,TRBJ1-5,TGTGCCAGCAGCGTGGCGACAGGGGGAGAACAGCCCCAGCATTTT,CASSVATGGEQPQHF
TRBV15,NA,NA,TRBJ2-1,TGTGCCACCAGCGGATCGACCGGCTACTACAATGAGCAGTTCTTC,CATSGSTGYYNEQFF
TRBV12-3/TRBV12-4,NA,NA,TRBJ2-3,TGTGCCAGCAAACGAGCGGAGAGCACAGATACGCAGTATTTT,CASKRAESTDTQYF
TRBV30,NA,NA,TRBJ1-3,TGTGCCTCTGAAAGGGGAAACACCATATATTTT,CASERGNTIYF
TRBV24-1,NA,TRBD2,TRBJ2-3,TGTGCCACCAGTACGGCTAGCGGGAGAACAGATACGCAGTATTTT,CATSTASGRTDTQYF
TRBV9,NA,NA,TRBJ1-2,TGTGCCAGCAGTCATCCTAACTATGGCTACACCTTC,CASSHPNYGYTF
TRBV15,NA,TRBD1,TRBJ1-6,TGTGCCACCAGCACGGACAGGGGGCTCGAACCCCTCCACTTT,CATSTDRGLEPLHF
TRBV7-9,NA,TRBD1,TRBJ1-2,TGTGCCAGCAGCGTGGGACAGGGGGAATACTATGGCTACACCTTC,CASSVGQGEYYGYTF
TRBV27,NA,NA,TRBJ2-7,TGTGCCAGCCCTTCCAAGCAGTACTTC,CASPSKQYF
TRBV9,once,TRBD2,TRBJ2-5,TGTGCCAGCAGCGCGGGACTAGCGGGAACGGAGACCCAGTACTTC,CASSAGLAGTETQYF
TRBV9,NA,NA,TRBJ2-6,TGTGCCAGCAGCGCGCGGACCTCTGGGGCCAACGTCCTGACTTTC,CASSARTSGANVLTF
TRBV24-1,once,TRBD1,TRBJ2-5,TGTGCCACCAGTGATCCGAAGACAGGGGGCGGGGAGACCCAGTACTTC,CATSDPKTGGGETQYF
TRBV6-5,NA,TRBD1,TRBJ2-7,TGTGCCAGCAGTTCTACCTCCAAAGGACAGGGAAACTACGAGCAGTACTTC,CASSSTSKGQGNYEQYF
TRBV9,NA,TRBD1,TRBJ1-1,TGTGCCAGCAGCGGCCTAACAGGGGACAGGTTGAACACTGAAGCTTTCTTT,CASSGLTGDRLNTEAFF
TRBV6-5,NA,TRBD1,TRBJ1-6,TGTGCCAGCAGTTACCAGGGGGGAGACAGGGAATGGAATTCACCCCTCCACTTT,CASSYQGGDREWNSPLHF
TRBV29-1,NA,TRBD2,TRBJ2-5,TGCAGCGTTGAGCGCAGCGGGGGCGGCCAAGAGACCCAGTACTTC,CSVERSGGGQETQYF
TRBV11-2,NA,TRBD2,TRBJ2-1,TGTGCCAGCAGGTTAAGGACGATCCCCGGGACTAACTCCTACAATGAGCAGTTCTTC,CASRLRTIPGTNSYNEQFF
TRBV7-2,NA,NA,TRBJ1-1,TGTGCCAGCAGCTTAGCTCTCGGGCAAGCTTTCTTT,CASSLALGQAFF
TRBV3-1,NA,NA,TRBJ1-2,TGTGCCAGCAGCCAAGAATCCAGGCGCTATGGCTACACCTTC,CASSQESRRYGYTF
TRBV28,NA,TRBD1,TRBJ1-4,TGTGCCAGCAGTTTTGCGACAGGGGACGAAAAACTGTTTTTT,CASSFATGDEKLFF
TRBV19,NA,NA,TRBJ2-5,TGTGCCAGTAGTATAAGTAGGGCCCAAGAGACCCAGTACTTC,CASSISRAQETQYF
TRBV29-1,NA,TRBD1,TRBJ2-3,TGCAGCGCGCCAGCAACAGGGGCAGATACGCAGTATTTT,CSAPATGADTQYF
TRBV3-1,NA,TRBD1,TRBJ2-3,TGTGCCAGCAGCCAAATGGGACAGGCGGGGGATACGCAGTATTTT,CASSQMGQAGDTQYF
TRBV29-1,NA,TRBD1,TRBJ2-5,TGCAGCGGGAGACAGGGGGTCGAGACCCAGTACTTC,CSGRQGVETQYF
TRBV29-1,NA,NA,TRBJ1-2,TGCAGCGCCCAGGACGGATATCCTAACTATGGCTACACCTTC,CSAQDGYPNYGYTF
TRBV28,NA,NA,TRBJ1-2,TGTGCCAGCAGGTCTATTCCTACAGTCGGCTACACCTTC,CASRSIPTVGYTF
TRBV7-6,NA,NA,TRBJ1-2,TGTGCCAGCAGCTTACAAGGGTCAGGTGGCTACACCTTC,CASSLQGSGGYTF
TRBV3-1,NA,TRBD2,TRBJ2-5,TGTGCCAGCAGCCTTGGACTAGCGGGGAACCAAGAGACCCAGTACTTC,CASSLGLAGNQETQYF
TRBV10-3,once,NA,TRBJ2-6,TGTGCCATCAGTGAGTTAGGTACTGGGGCCAACGTCCTGACTTTC,CAISELGTGANVLTF
TRBV29-1,NA,TRBD2,TRBJ2-1,TGCAGCGCCAACACGGGGGGGCGGAATGAGCAGTTCTTC,CSANTGGRNEQFF
TRBV20-1,NA,NA,TRBJ2-5,TGCAGTGCCAGGGCCCAGGAGAAGGGGACCCAGTACTTC,CSARAQEKGTQYF
TRBV4-3,NA,TRBD2,TRBJ2-3,TGCGCCAGCAGCCAGGGGAGGGTCCCAGATACGCAGTATTTT,CASSQGRVPDTQYF
TRBV12-3/TRBV12-4,NA,TRBD2,TRBJ2-3,TGTGCCAGCAGTTTAAGGGCTAGCGGGAACACAGATACGCAGTATTTT,CASSLRASGNTDTQYF
TRBV6-5,NA,NA,TRBJ1-3,TGTGCCAGTAGAAACTCTGGAAACACCATATATTTT,CASRNSGNTIYF
TRBV6-5,NA,NA,TRBJ2-5,TGTGCCAGCAGTTATGCGTACAGCATACAAGAGACCCAGTACTTC,CASSYAYSIQETQYF
TRBV18,NA,NA,TRBJ1-5,TGTGCCAGCTCACCACGGGCAGGCCAGGATAGCAATCAGCCCCAGCATTTT,CASSPRAGQDSNQPQHF
TRBV14,NA,NA,TRBJ1-4,TGTGCCAGCAGCCGCTGGGGTGAAAAACTGTTTTTT,CASSRWGEKLFF
TRBV20-1,NA,TRBD2,TRBJ2-5,TGCAGTGCTAGCAAGACTAGCGGGGCGAGAGAGACCCAGTACTTC,CSASKTSGARETQYF
TRBV5-1,NA,NA,TRBJ2-3,TGCGCCAGCAGGGACAGCGCTAGCACAGATACGCAGTATTTT,CASRDSASTDTQYF
TRBV20-1,once,NA,TRBJ2-7,TGCAGTGCAACGGACGGCTCCTACGAGCAGTACTTC,CSATDGSYEQYF
TRBV20-1,NA,NA,TRBJ2-1,TGCAGTGCTAGAGACGAGGGACTGAGAAATGAGCAGTTCTTC,CSARDEGLRNEQFF
TRBV5-1,NA,NA,TRBJ2-1,TGCGCCAGCAGCCCGGACAAGAGCTACAATGAGCAGTTCTTC,CASSPDKSYNEQFF